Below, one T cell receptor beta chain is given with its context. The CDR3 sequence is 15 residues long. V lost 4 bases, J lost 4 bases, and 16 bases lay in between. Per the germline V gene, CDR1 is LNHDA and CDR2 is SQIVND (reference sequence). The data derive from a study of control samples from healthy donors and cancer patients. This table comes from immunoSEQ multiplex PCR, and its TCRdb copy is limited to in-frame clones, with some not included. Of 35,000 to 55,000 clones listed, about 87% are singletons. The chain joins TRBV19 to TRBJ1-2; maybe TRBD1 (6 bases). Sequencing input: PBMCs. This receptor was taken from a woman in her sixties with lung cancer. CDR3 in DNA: TGTGCCAGTAGTACACGATCAGGGGATCGCTATGGCTACACCTTC. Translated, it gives CASSTRSGDRYGYTF.